These 30 T cell receptor beta chains originate from one sample sequenced in a study of blood T cell repertoires in COVID-19. Assay used: immunoSEQ multiplex PCR; TCRdb lists only in-frame clones, some missing. This sample has nearly 250,000 clones, with more than 80% found just once. What was sequenced was PBMCs or T cells enriched from blood (not recorded which). The receptor source for this set is a man aged 45-60 years who had been exposed to COVID-19.

This sequence joins TRBV5-4 and TRBJ2-7; 7 bases match TRBD1. This CDR3 has 14 amino acids. Germline trimming cut 3 bases from V and 7 bases from J; bases unmatched to any gene: 10. Germline V gene data show CDR1 as SGHNT and CDR2 as YYREEE (reference sequence). CDR3 bases: TGTGCCAGCAGCTCTACCAAGACAGGGTGGGAGCAGTACTTC. The encoded protein is CASSSTKTGWEQYF.

The chain carries TRBV11-3 and TRBJ2-1; 11 bases line up with TRBD1. CDR1 and CDR2 (germline): SGHNT, YENEEA. The V and J ends lost 5 bases and 16 bases, in that order; junction bases with no gene match: 10. This CDR3 is 13 amino acids long. The CDR3 is CASSGQGAQSSFF. The CDR3 bases are TGTGCCAGCAGCGGACAGGGGGCGCAATCAAGCTTCTTC. The full variable domain, in which reference TRBV11-3 and TRBJ2-1 provide the parts outside the CDR3, is EAGVVQSPRYKIIEKKQPVAFWCNPISGHNTLYWYLQNLGQGPELLIRYENEEAVDDSQLPKDRFSAERLKGVDSTLKIQPAELGDSAVYLCASSGQGAQSSFFGPGTRLTVL.

This clone was seen only a few times. The chain is built from TRBV6-5 and TRBJ2-2, with a weak D call TRBD1 (6 bases). V was trimmed by 0 bases and J by 6 bases, leaving 14 bases between them. In germline, CDR1 is MNHEY, CDR2 SVGAGI. The CDR3 sequence is 16 residues long. CDR3 loop: CASSYSKGGNSGELFF. The CDR3 DNA is TGTGCCAGCAGTTACTCGAAAGGGGGTAATTCCGGGGAGCTGTTTTTT.

The chain recombines TRBV7-9 with TRBJ2-4; D might be TRBD1 (5 bases). The V end was cut by 2 bases, the J end by 0 bases, with 5 bases between. The CDR3 has 14 residues. Germline V gene lookup returns CDR1 SEHNR and CDR2 FQNEAQ (reference sequence). The CDR3 region is CASSLTGAKNIQYF. The CDR3 DNA follows: TGTGCCAGCAGCTTAACAGGAGCCAAAAACATTCAGTACTTC.

The chain carries TRBV19 and TRBJ1-4; 7 nucleotides line up with TRBD1. Germline V lookup: CDR1 LNHDA, CDR2 SQIVND (reference sequence). The CDR3 loop spans 15 amino acids. V dropped 2 bases and J dropped 6; count of bases not matched to a gene: 6. In DNA form, the CDR3 reads TGTGCCAGTAGTATATTAGCCGGGACAGATGAAAAACTGTTTTTT. Translated: CASSILAGTDEKLFF.

This chain links TRBV9 with TRBJ1-6; no reliable D call. V gave up 0 bases and J gave up 7 bases, with 11 bases separating them. Germline V gives CDR1 SGDLS, CDR2 YYNGEE. The CDR3 is made up of 15 amino acids. CDR3 sequence reads: CASSVGAVPNSPLHF. The CDR3 DNA reads TGTGCCAGCAGCGTAGGAGCGGTCCCAAATTCACCCCTCCACTTT.

The V gene is TRBV5-1, the J gene TRBJ1-1, with D unresolved. In germline, CDR1 is SGHRS, CDR2 YFSETQ. The CDR3 spans 13 residues. V lost 6 bases and J 4 bases, leaving 13 bases between the germline ends. The CDR3 coding sequence is TGCGCCAGCAATGTGGGCTCTACCACTGAAGCTTTCTTT. It translates to CASNVGSTTEAFF. Combining the CDR3 with reference TRBV5-1 and TRBJ1-1 gives the whole variable domain KAGVTQTPRYLIKTRGQQVTLSCSPISGHRSVSWYQQTPGQGLQFLFEYFSETQRNKGNFPGRFSGRQFSNSRSEMNVSTLELGDSALYLCASNVGSTTEAFFGQGTRLTVV.

The chain combines TRBV11-3 with TRBJ1-5; D call uncertain. Trimming took off 3 bases at V and 3 bases at J, with 6 bases between the two ends. This CDR3 comprises 13 residues. CDR1 and CDR2 from the germline V gene are SGHNT and YENEEA. DNA for the CDR3: TGTGCCAGCAGCTTGTCTAACAATCAGCCCCAGCATTTT. It codes for CASSLSNNQPQHF.

The chain employs TRBV18 and TRBJ2-7; 7 positions agree with TRBD2. With V trimmed by 8 bases and J by 4 bases, 8 bases remained unmatched. This CDR3 contains 13 residues. The V gene's germline CDR1 is KGHSH and CDR2 LQKENI. In DNA form, the CDR3 reads TGTGCCAGCACAACGGGGGGAGTTTACGAGCAGTACGTC. This codes for CASTTGGVYEQYV.

This chain uses TRBV29-1 with TRBJ2-7; the match to TRBD1 covers 9 bases. CDR3 length: 13 residues. Germline V gives CDR1 SQVTM, CDR2 ANQGSEA. J lost 3 bases, V lost 7 bases, and 7 bases had no gene match. CDR3: CSAASGQGYEQYF. The CDR3 nucleotides are TGCAGCGCCGCATCGGGACAGGGCTACGAGCAGTACTTC.

The CDR3 DNA reads TGCAGCTCTAACTTCGGACAGGGGTTAAGTGGCTACACCTTC. Translated: CSSNFGQGLSGYTF. The chain links TRBV29-1 to TRBJ1-2, with 9 bases fitting TRBD1. CDR3 length: 14 amino acids. The ends lost 8 bases at V and 7 bases at J; junction bases unmatched: 14. Germline V gives CDR1 SQVTM, CDR2 ANQGSEA.

The chain recombines TRBV19 with TRBJ2-3, with D maybe TRBD1 (6 bases). CDR1 and CDR2 from the germline V gene are LNHDA and SQIVND (reference sequence). The CDR3 loop spans 15 amino acids. Between the trimmed V and J ends, which lost 0 bases and 2 bases, there was a span of 9 bases. DNA for the CDR3: TGTGCCAGTAGTATAGACAGGGGATACACAGATACGCAGTATTTT. This translates into CASSIDRGYTDTQYF.

The chain couples TRBV6-5 to TRBJ1-1; no clear D. The CDR3 sequence is 13 residues long. V was shortened by 3 bases and J by 1 base, with 6 bases between the two germline ends. The germline CDR1 and CDR2 sequences are MNHEY and SVGAGI. The CDR3 coding sequence is TGTGCCAGCAGTTATTTGGCGAACACTGAAGCTTTCTTT. It codes for CASSYLANTEAFF.

This chain uses TRBV5-1 with TRBJ1-1, with TRBD1 matching 12 bases. This CDR3 contains 16 residues. The germline gives CDR1 SGHRS, CDR2 YFSETQ. V shed 6 bases and J 0 bases; nucleotides not matched to a gene: 6. CDR3 sequence: CASTAGTGGMNTEAFF. CDR3 DNA: TGCGCCAGCACCGCCGGGACAGGGGGCATGAACACTGAAGCTTTCTTT.

The chain has TRBV27 and TRBJ2-6, with 8 nucleotides matching TRBD1. The germline V gene has CDR1 MNHEY and CDR2 SMNVEV (reference sequence). CDR3 size: 15 residues. With V trimmed by 8 bases and J by 4 bases, 7 bases remained unmatched. The CDR3 loop is CASGPRGRGANVLTF. CDR3 nucleotide sequence: TGTGCCAGCGGGCCCAGGGGGCGCGGGGCCAACGTCCTGACTTTC.

Here the CDR3 DNA reads TGTGCCAGCAGCTTAGGACAGGGAAGGGAGACCCAGTACTTC. Translating gives CASSLGQGRETQYF. The chain employs TRBV11-3 and TRBJ2-5, with TRBD1 identical over 7 bases. Germline V gene sequence: CDR1 SGHNT, CDR2 YENEEA. The CDR3 has 14 residues. J gave up 5 bases and V 1 base, and 4 bases lay outside the gene matches.

This clone was seen once. The chain is built from TRBV9 and TRBJ1-2; D gene ambiguous. The CDR3 has 15 amino acids. CDR1 is SGDLS, CDR2 YYNGEE, per germline. V gave up 1 base and J gave up 2 bases, with 12 bases separating them. In nucleotides, the CDR3 is TGTGCCAGCAGCGTAAGGCTAGGACTCAACTATGGCTACACCTTC. Translation gives CASSVRLGLNYGYTF.

As for this clone: In the same sample, other DNA sequences code for this CDR3. V gene TRBV19 combines with J gene TRBJ1-3; no clear D. Germline CDR1 and CDR2: LNHDA and SQIVND (reference sequence). The CDR3 has 13 residues. Trimming pared 6 bases from V and 2 bases from J, leaving 8 bases between. The DNA for the CDR3 is TGTGCCAGTAGCGAACAGACTGGAAACACCATATATTTT. It encodes CASSEQTGNTIYF. Looking up the rest from reference TRBV19 and TRBJ1-3 gives the full variable domain: DGGITQSPKYLFRKEGQNVTLSCEQNLNHDAMYWYRQDPGQGLRLIYYSQIVNDFQKGDIAEGYSVSREKKESFPLTVTSAQKNPTAFYLCASSEQTGNTIYFGEGSWLTVV.

The V call is TRBV7-6, the J call TRBJ1-5; D uncertain. This CDR3 spans 15 amino acids. The germline V gene encodes CDR1 SGHVS and CDR2 FNYEAQ. V dropped 5 bases and J dropped 1 base, with 12 bases sitting between them. The CDR3 region has the DNA TGTGCCAGCAGCCCACTAGCCAACAGCAATCAGCCCCAGCATTTT. Translated: CASSPLANSNQPQHF.

The V and J genes are TRBV18 and TRBJ2-1, with 8 bases aligning to TRBD2. Germline V gene data show CDR1 as KGHSH and CDR2 as LQKENI. V lost 6 bases, J lost 4 bases, and 5 bases stayed unmatched. There are 14 residues in the CDR3. The CDR3 sequence: CASSLLADYNEQFF. CDR3 coding DNA: TGTGCCAGCTCGCTACTAGCGGATTACAATGAGCAGTTCTTC. The entire variable domain, with the rest obtained from reference TRBV18 and TRBJ2-1, is as follows: NAGVMQNPRHLVRRRGQEARLRCSPMKGHSHVYWYRQLPEEGLKFMVYLQKENIIDESGMPKERFSAEFPKEGPSILRIQQVVRGDSAAYFCASSLLADYNEQFFGPGTRLTVL.

The chain employs TRBV11-3 and TRBJ1-6; D ambiguous. The CDR3 runs 16 residues. V lost 1 base to trimming and J lost 9 bases, with 16 bases between them. Germline assignment: CDR1 SGHNT and CDR2 YENEEA. The CDR3 loop reads CASSLGFWSAGSPLHF. The CDR3 nucleotides read TGTGCCAGCAGCTTAGGGTTTTGGTCAGCGGGTTCACCCCTCCACTTT. The entire variable domain, with the rest obtained from reference TRBV11-3 and TRBJ1-6, is as follows: EAGVVQSPRYKIIEKKQPVAFWCNPISGHNTLYWYLQNLGQGPELLIRYENEEAVDDSQLPKDRFSAERLKGVDSTLKIQPAELGDSAVYLCASSLGFWSAGSPLHFGNGTRLTVT.

This clone was counted a few times. V gene TRBV11-3 combines with J gene TRBJ2-1, with D possibly being TRBD2 (6 bases). This CDR3 spans 14 amino acids. Germline CDR1 is SGHNT and CDR2 is YENEEA. V was cut by 5 bases and J by 6 bases, with 14 bases left in between. The CDR3 sequence: CASSKTGTFNEQFF. For the CDR3, the DNA is TGTGCCAGCAGCAAAACCGGGACTTTCAATGAGCAGTTCTTC.

The rearrangement links TRBV7-3 to TRBJ2-2, with 13 bases lining up with TRBD2. CDR1 is SGHTA, CDR2 FQGTGA, per germline. Trimming cost V 5 bases and J 4 bases; bases outside gene matches: 13. The CDR3 extends over 19 amino acids. CDR3 sequence (DNA): TGTGCCAGCAGCCCGCACCGGACTAGCGGGAGAGGTTCCACCGGGGAGCTGTTTTTT. Its translation is CASSPHRTSGRGSTGELFF.

The V and J genes are TRBV2 and TRBJ1-1; D is unresolved. Germline V CDR1 and CDR2: SNHLY, FYNNEI. The CDR3 has 14 amino acids. Between the trimmed V and J ends, which lost 4 bases and 0 bases, there was a span of 9 bases. The CDR3 region has the DNA TGTGCCAGCAGTGGCCGGGGTGTGAACACTGAAGCTTTCTTT. Its translation is CASSGRGVNTEAFF.

The CDR3 loop reads CASGSTGMGSPLHF. The CDR3 nucleotides are TGCGCCAGCGGGTCGACAGGGATGGGGTCACCCCTCCACTTT. The chain uses TRBV10-2 and TRBJ1-6, with 7 bases aligning to TRBD1. The junction had 11 bases not matched to a gene; V was cut back by 8 bases and J by 10 bases. The CDR3 extends over 14 amino acids. CDR1 is WSHSY, CDR2 SAAADI, per germline.

V gene TRBV28 combines with J gene TRBJ2-6; TRBD1 is a possible D gene (5 bases). From germline, CDR1 is MDHEN and CDR2 SYDVKM. V lost 6 bases and J 0 bases, leaving 12 bases between the germline ends. The CDR3 contains 16 residues. The CDR3 here is CASSPNTGSGANVLTF. In nucleotides, the CDR3 is TGTGCCAGCAGCCCTAACACAGGCTCTGGGGCCAACGTCCTGACTTTC. Filled out from reference TRBV28 and TRBJ2-6, the complete variable domain reads DVKVTQSSRYLVKRTGEKVFLECVQDMDHENMFWYRQDPGLGLRLIYFSYDVKMKEKGDIPEGYSVSREKKERFSLILESASTNQTSMYLCASSPNTGSGANVLTFGAGSRLTVL.

The V gene is TRBV9, the J gene TRBJ1-3; D is uncertain. The germline CDR1 and CDR2 sequences are SGDLS and YYNGEE. Trimming stripped 3 bases from V and 2 bases from J, with 9 bases between. The CDR3 sequence is 14 residues long. The CDR3 loop is CASSAIETGNTIYF. The CDR3, as DNA: TGTGCCAGCAGCGCGATAGAGACTGGAAACACCATATATTTT.

The chain recombines TRBV19 with TRBJ1-5; no clear D. Germline CDR1 is LNHDA and CDR2 is SQIVND (reference sequence). V dropped 7 bases and J dropped 1 base, with 14 bases sitting between them. The CDR3 totals 15 residues. The CDR3 spells CASMERVLSNQPQHF. The CDR3 DNA sequence: TGTGCCAGTATGGAGAGGGTTTTGAGCAATCAGCCCCAGCATTTT.

The chain joins TRBV7-2 to TRBJ2-7; TRBD2 aligns across 7 bases. This CDR3 is built from 14 residues. Trimming cost V 6 bases and J 1 base; bases outside gene matches: 6. The germline V gene encodes CDR1 SGHTA and CDR2 FQGNSA. The CDR3 protein is CASSIQAGSYEQYF. CDR3 sequence (DNA): TGTGCCAGCAGTATCCAAGCGGGGTCCTACGAGCAGTACTTC. The complete variable domain, with remaining parts taken from reference TRBV7-2 and TRBJ2-7, reads GAGVSQSPSNKVTEKGKDVELRCDPISGHTALYWYRQSLGQGLEFLIYFQGNSAPDKSGLPSDRFSAERTGGSVSTLTIQRTQQEDSAVYLCASSIQAGSYEQYFGPGTRLTVT.

The CDR3 bases are TGTGCCAGTAGTGATCATAGTACTAGCAATCAGCCCCAGCATTTT. The encoded protein is CASSDHSTSNQPQHF. The rearrangement uses TRBV19 and TRBJ1-5; the D is unclear. Germline values: CDR1 LNHDA, CDR2 SQIVND (reference sequence). Trimming removed 5 bases at V and 0 bases at J, with 11 bases between. The CDR3 contains 15 residues. Full variable domain (remainder filled in from reference TRBV19 and TRBJ1-5): DGGITQSPKYLFRKEGQNVTLSCEQNLNHDAMYWYRQDPGQGLRLIYYSQIVNDFQKGDIAEGYSVSREKKESFPLTVTSAQKNPTAFYLCASSDHSTSNQPQHFGDGTRLSIL.